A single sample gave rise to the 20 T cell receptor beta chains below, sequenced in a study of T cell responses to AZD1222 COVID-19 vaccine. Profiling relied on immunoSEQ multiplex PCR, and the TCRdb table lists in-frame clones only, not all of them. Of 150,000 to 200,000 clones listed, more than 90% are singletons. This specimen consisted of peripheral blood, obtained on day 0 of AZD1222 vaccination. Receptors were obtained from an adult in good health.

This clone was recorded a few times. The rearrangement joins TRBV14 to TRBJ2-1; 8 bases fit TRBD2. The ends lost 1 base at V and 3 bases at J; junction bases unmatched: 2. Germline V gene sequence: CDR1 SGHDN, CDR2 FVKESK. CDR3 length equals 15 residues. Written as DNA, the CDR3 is TGTGCCAGCAGCCAAGTAGCGGGACTCTACAATGAGCAGTTCTTC. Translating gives CASSQVAGLYNEQFF.

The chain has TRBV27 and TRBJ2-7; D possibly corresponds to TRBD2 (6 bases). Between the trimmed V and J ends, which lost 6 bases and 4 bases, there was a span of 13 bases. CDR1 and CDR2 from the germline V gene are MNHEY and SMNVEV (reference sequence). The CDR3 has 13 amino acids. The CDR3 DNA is TGTGCCAGCAGCCCAAGACTAGAATACGAGCAGTACTTC. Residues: CASSPRLEYEQYF.

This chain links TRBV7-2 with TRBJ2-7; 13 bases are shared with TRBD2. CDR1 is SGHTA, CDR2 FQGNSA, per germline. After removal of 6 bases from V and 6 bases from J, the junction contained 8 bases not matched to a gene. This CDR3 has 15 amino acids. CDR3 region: CASRGTSGTPSEQYF. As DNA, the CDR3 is TGTGCCAGCAGGGGGACTAGCGGGACCCCTAGCGAGCAGTACTTC.

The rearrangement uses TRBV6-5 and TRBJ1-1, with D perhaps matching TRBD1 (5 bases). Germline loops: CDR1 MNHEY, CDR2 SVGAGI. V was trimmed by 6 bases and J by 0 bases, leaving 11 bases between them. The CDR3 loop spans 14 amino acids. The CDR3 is CASRYDRVNTEAFF. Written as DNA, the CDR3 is TGTGCCAGCAGATACGACAGAGTGAACACTGAAGCTTTCTTT.

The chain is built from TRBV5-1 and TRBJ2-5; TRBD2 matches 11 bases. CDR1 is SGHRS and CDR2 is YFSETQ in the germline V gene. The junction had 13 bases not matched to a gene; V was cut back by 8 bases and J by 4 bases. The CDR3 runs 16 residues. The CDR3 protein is CASAVIPLAGGETQYF. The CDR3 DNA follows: TGCGCCAGTGCCGTAATCCCCCTAGCGGGAGGAGAGACCCAGTACTTC.

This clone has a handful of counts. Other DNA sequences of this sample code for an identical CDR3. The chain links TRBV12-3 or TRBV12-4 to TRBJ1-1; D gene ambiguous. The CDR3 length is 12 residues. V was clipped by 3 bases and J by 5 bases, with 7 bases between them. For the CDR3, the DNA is TGTGCCAGCAGTTTGGTAGGGACTGAAGCTTTCTTT. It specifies CASSLVGTEAFF.

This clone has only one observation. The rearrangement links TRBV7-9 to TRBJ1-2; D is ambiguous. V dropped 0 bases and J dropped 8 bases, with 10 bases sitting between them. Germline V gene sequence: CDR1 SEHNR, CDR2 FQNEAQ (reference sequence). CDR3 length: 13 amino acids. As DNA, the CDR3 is TGTGCCAGCAGCTTAGCTGCGGAGTCGGGCTACACCTTC. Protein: CASSLAAESGYTF. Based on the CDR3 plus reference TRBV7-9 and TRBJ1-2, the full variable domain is DTGVSQNPRHKITKRGQNVTFRCDPISEHNRLYWYRQTLGQGPEFLTYFQNEAQLEKSRLLSDRFSAERPKGSFSTLEIQRTEQGDSAMYLCASSLAAESGYTFGSGTRLTVV.

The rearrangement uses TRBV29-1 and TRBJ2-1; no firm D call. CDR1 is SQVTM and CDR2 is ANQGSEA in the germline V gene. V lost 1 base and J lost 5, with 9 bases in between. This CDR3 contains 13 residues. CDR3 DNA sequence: TGCAGCGTTGAAGCATATAGGGACAATGAGCAGTTCTTC. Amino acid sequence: CSVEAYRDNEQFF.

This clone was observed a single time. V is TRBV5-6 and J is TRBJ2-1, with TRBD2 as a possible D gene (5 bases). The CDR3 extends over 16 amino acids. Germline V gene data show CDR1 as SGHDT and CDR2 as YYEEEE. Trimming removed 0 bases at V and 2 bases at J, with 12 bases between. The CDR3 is CASSLDRGSPYNEQFF. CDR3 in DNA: TGTGCCAGCAGCTTGGACCGCGGGTCTCCCTACAATGAGCAGTTCTTC.

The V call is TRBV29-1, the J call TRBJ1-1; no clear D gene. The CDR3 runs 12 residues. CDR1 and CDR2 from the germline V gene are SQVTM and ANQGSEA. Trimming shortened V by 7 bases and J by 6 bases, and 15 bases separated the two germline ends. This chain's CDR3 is CSALSPDAEAFF. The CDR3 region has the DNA TGCAGCGCTTTGAGCCCTGACGCTGAAGCTTTCTTT.

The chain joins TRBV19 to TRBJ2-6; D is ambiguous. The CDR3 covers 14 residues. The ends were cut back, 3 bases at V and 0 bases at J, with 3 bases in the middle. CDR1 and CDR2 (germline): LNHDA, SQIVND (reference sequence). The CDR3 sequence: CASSIHSGANVLTF. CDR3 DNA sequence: TGTGCCAGTAGTATTCACTCTGGGGCCAACGTCCTGACTTTC.

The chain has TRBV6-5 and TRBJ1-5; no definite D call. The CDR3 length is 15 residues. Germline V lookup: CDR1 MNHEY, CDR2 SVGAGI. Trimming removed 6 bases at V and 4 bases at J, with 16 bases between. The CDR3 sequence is CASSDDPGKNQPQHF. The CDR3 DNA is TGTGCCAGCAGCGACGACCCGGGAAAAAATCAGCCCCAGCATTTT.

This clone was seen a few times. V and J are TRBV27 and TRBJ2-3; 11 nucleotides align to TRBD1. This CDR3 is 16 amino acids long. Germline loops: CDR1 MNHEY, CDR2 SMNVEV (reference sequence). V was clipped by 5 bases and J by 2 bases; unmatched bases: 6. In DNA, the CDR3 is TGTGCCAGCAGTCCCCGGACAGGGGGCTTCACAGATACGCAGTATTTT. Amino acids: CASSPRTGGFTDTQYF.

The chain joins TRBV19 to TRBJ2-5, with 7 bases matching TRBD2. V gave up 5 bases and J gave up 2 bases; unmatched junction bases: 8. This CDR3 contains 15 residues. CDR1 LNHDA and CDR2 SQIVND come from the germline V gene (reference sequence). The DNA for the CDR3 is TGTGCCAGTAGTCATCGGGTGGGGGGGCAAGAGACCCAGTACTTC. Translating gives CASSHRVGGQETQYF.

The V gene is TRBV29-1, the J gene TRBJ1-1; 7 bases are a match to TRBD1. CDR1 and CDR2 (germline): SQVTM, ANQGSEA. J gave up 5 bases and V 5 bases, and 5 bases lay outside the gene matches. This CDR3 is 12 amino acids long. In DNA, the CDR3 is TGCAGCGTTAAGGGGGCGCGGACTGAAGCTTTCTTT. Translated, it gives CSVKGARTEAFF.

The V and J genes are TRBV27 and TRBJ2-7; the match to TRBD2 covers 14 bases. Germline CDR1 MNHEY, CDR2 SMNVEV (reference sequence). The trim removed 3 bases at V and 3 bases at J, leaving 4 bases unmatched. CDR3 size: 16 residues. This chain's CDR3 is CASSLTSGRAVYEQYF. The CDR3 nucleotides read TGTGCCAGCAGTTTGACTAGCGGGAGGGCCGTCTACGAGCAGTACTTC.

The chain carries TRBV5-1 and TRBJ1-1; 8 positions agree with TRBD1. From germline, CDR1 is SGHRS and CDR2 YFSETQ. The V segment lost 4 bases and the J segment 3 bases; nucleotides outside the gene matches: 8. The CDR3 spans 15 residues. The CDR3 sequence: CASSTGQAKDTEAFF. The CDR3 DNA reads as TGCGCCAGCAGCACGGGACAGGCTAAGGACACTGAAGCTTTCTTT.

The CDR3 DNA sequence: TGTGCCAGCAGCCCTAGAGGAGACACCGGGGAGCTGTTTTTT. The encoded protein is CASSPRGDTGELFF. The V call is TRBV11-3, the J call TRBJ2-2; D is unresolved. The germline gives CDR1 SGHNT, CDR2 YENEEA. CDR3 length: 14 amino acids. Deletions cut 5 bases from V and 3 bases from J, with 10 bases between.

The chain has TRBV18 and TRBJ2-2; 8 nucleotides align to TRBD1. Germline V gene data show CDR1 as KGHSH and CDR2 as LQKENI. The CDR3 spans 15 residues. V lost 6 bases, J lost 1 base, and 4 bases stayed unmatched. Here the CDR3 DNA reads TGTGCCAGCTCGCAACAGGGGGGGAACACCGGGGAGCTGTTTTTT. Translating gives CASSQQGGNTGELFF.

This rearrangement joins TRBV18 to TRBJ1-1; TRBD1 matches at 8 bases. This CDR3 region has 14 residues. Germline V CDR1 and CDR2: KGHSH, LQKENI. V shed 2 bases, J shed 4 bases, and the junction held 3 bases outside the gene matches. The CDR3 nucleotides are TGTGCCAGCTCACCAACCACAGGGGGCACTGAAGCTTTCTTT. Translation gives CASSPTTGGTEAFF.